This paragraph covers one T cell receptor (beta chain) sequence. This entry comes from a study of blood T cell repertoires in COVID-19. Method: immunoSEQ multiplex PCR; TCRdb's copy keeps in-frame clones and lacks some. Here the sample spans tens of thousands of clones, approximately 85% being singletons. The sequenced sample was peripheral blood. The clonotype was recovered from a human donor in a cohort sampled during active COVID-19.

The CDR3 region has the DNA TGTGCCAGCAGTCCTGGGGCAGGGAAAGGGCAGCCCCAGCATTTT. This codes for CASSPGAGKGQPQHF. The rearrangement links TRBV27 to TRBJ1-5; maybe TRBD1 (5 bases). V shed 5 bases and J shed 7 bases, with 18 bases lying between them. The V gene's germline CDR1 is MNHEY and CDR2 SMNVEV (reference sequence). CDR3 size: 15 residues.